A single sample is the source of the 18 T cell receptor beta chains below, sequenced in a study of OX40 agonist ivuxolimab in advanced cancers. The data were produced by immunoSEQ multiplex PCR, yet TCRdb's version contains in-frame clones alone and is incomplete. Seen here are around 80,000 clones, roughly 91% observed once, and the top ten hold approximately 0.3%. The input for sequencing was CD4+ or CD8+ T cells sorted from blood, taken in a trial of the OX40 agonist ivuxolimab. The source of these receptors is an adult with an advanced solid tumor such as melanoma, head and neck, liver or kidney cancer.

CDR3: CASSLVGDGDQPQHF. In DNA form, the CDR3 reads TGTGCCAGCAGCTTGGTTGGGGATGGGGATCAGCCCCAGCATTTT. V usage is TRBV5-4 and J usage is TRBJ1-5; D unclear. Trimming took off 0 bases at V and 5 bases at J, with 12 bases between the two ends. There are 15 residues in the CDR3. Germline lookup yields CDR1 SGHNT and CDR2 YYREEE (reference sequence).

This clone was counted between two and nine times. The V call is TRBV28, the J call TRBJ1-3; no clear D. The CDR3 runs 14 residues. V was shortened by 9 bases and J by 0 bases, with 12 bases between the two germline ends. Germline CDR1 and CDR2: MDHEN and SYDVKM. CDR3 protein: CASKVGDSGNTIYF. DNA of the CDR3: TGTGCCAGTAAGGTTGGGGACTCTGGAAACACCATATATTTT.

The gene calls are TRBV7-6 and TRBJ2-5; TRBD2 is a possible D gene (6 bases). The CDR3 spans 14 residues. V was trimmed by 5 bases and J by 2 bases, leaving 12 bases between them. CDR1 is SGHVS, CDR2 FNYEAQ, per germline. CDR3 nucleotide sequence: TGTGCCAGCAGCCTAGTAAGCGGGCAAGAGACCCAGTACTTC. Its translation: CASSLVSGQETQYF.

The V call is TRBV2, the J call TRBJ1-1; D remains ambiguous. The CDR3 contains 13 residues. Trimming shortened V by 7 bases and J by 0 bases, and 9 bases separated the two germline ends. The V gene's germline CDR1 is SNHLY and CDR2 FYNNEI. The CDR3 spells CASTKTLNTEAFF. CDR3 in DNA: TGTGCCAGCACAAAAACCCTGAACACTGAAGCTTTCTTT.

This rearrangement joins TRBV9 to TRBJ1-4; 10 bases are a match to TRBD1. CDR1 and CDR2 (germline): SGDLS, YYNGEE. The CDR3 runs 16 residues. Trimming at V came to 3 bases and at J to 0 bases, leaving 2 bases not matched to a gene. The CDR3 nucleotides read TGTGCCAGCAGCGCCGGACAGGGGGCAACTAATGAAAAACTGTTTTTT. Its translation is CASSAGQGATNEKLFF.

The chain uses TRBV9 and TRBJ1-3; D gene unclear. V lost 2 bases and J 2 bases, leaving 11 bases between the germline ends. Germline V gene sequence: CDR1 SGDLS, CDR2 YYNGEE. The CDR3 has 15 amino acids. Here the CDR3 DNA reads TGTGCCAGCAGCGTCTCAGGTTTACCTGGAAACACCATATATTTT. Protein product: CASSVSGLPGNTIYF.

This clone has only a few counts. The chain recombines TRBV27 with TRBJ2-3; 7 bases match TRBD2. Per germline, CDR1 MNHEY and CDR2 SMNVEV (reference sequence). The CDR3 runs 16 residues. The V segment lost 1 base and the J segment 3 bases; nucleotides outside the gene matches: 7. This chain's CDR3 is CASSLYQRGGTDTQYF. As DNA, the CDR3 is TGTGCCAGCAGTTTATATCAGCGGGGAGGGACAGATACGCAGTATTTT.

The chain has TRBV7-2 and TRBJ2-5; D is possibly TRBD2 (5 bases). The germline CDR1 and CDR2 sequences are SGHTA and FQGNSA. The CDR3 extends over 13 amino acids. The V gene lost 5 bases and the J gene lost 1 base, with 8 bases spanning the gap. The CDR3 nucleotides are TGTGCCAGCAGCCTGAGGGCCCAAGAGACCCAGTACTTC. Protein sequence: CASSLRAQETQYF.

The chain recombines TRBV11-2 with TRBJ2-7; 10 bases align to TRBD2. The CDR3 sequence is 17 residues long. With V trimmed by 2 bases and J by 4 bases, 11 bases remained unmatched. From germline, CDR1 is SGHAT and CDR2 FQNNGV. DNA for the CDR3: TGTGCCAGCAGCTTAACCCTCGCTAGCGGGAGAGGGTACGAGCAGTACTTC. Protein sequence: CASSLTLASGRGYEQYF.

The rearrangement uses TRBV6-5 and TRBJ1-5; 8 positions agree with TRBD1. Losses at the gene ends were 5 bases for V and 5 bases for J; bases not matched to a gene: 2. This CDR3 has 13 residues. CDR1 and CDR2 from the germline V gene are MNHEY and SVGAGI. In nucleotides, the CDR3 is TGTGCCAGCAGTGGACAGGGACATCAGCCCCAGCATTTT. It translates to CASSGQGHQPQHF.

The chain is built from TRBV30 and TRBJ2-7; D unresolved. The germline V and J ends were trimmed by 0 bases and 4 bases, with 10 bases remaining between them. From germline, CDR1 is GTSNPN and CDR2 SVGIG (reference sequence). The CDR3 covers 13 residues. This chain's CDR3 is CAWSVSPVYEQYF. CDR3 DNA: TGTGCCTGGAGTGTAAGCCCGGTTTACGAGCAGTACTTC.

This chain connects TRBV7-9 to TRBJ1-4; D may be TRBD1 (6 bases). From germline, CDR1 is SEHNR and CDR2 FQNEAQ (reference sequence). V was cut by 4 bases and J by 6 bases, with 15 bases left in between. This CDR3 is 15 amino acids long. The CDR3 DNA sequence: TGTGCCAGCAGCTCAGGGGCAGGGTCCGATGAAAAACTGTTTTTT. Its protein is CASSSGAGSDEKLFF. Together with reference TRBV7-9 and TRBJ1-4, the CDR3 gives the full variable domain: DTGVSQNPRHKITKRGQNVTFRCDPISEHNRLYWYRQTLGQGPEFLTYFQNEAQLEKSRLLSDRFSAERPKGSFSTLEIQRTEQGDSAMYLCASSSGAGSDEKLFFGSGTQLSVL.

The chain couples TRBV27 to TRBJ2-7, with TRBD2 identical over 10 bases. The J segment lost 2 bases and the V segment lost 5 bases, leaving 3 bases of the junction unmatched. CDR3 size: 14 residues. The germline V gene encodes CDR1 MNHEY and CDR2 SMNVEV (reference sequence). This chain's CDR3 is CASSRAGGTYEQYV. The CDR3 DNA reads TGTGCCAGCAGTCGAGCGGGGGGGACCTACGAGCAGTACGTC.

The chain joins TRBV2 to TRBJ1-1, with D uncertain. The ends were cut back, 7 bases at V and 1 base at J, with 7 bases in the middle. Germline assignment: CDR1 SNHLY and CDR2 FYNNEI. The CDR3 totals 12 residues. The CDR3 spells CASTRPNTEAFF. In DNA, the CDR3 is TGTGCCAGCACCCGCCCGAACACTGAAGCTTTCTTT.

This clone was found once. CDR3 nucleotide sequence: TGTGCCAGCAGCGCAGGCCCCAGGGGGGGGGACGAGCAGTACTTC. It specifies CASSAGPRGGDEQYF. The V and J genes are TRBV9 and TRBJ2-7, with D perhaps being TRBD1 or TRBD2 (7 bases each). Germline V gives CDR1 SGDLS, CDR2 YYNGEE. V shed 3 bases and J shed 5 bases, with 18 bases lying between them. This CDR3 comprises 15 residues.

This clone was recorded once. The CDR3 nucleotides read TGTGCCAGCAGCCCCACCCAGGGGCGCTACACTGAAGCTTTCTTT. As protein: CASSPTQGRYTEAFF. The V call is TRBV14, the J call TRBJ1-1, with D tentatively TRBD1 (6 bases). The V end lost 4 bases, the J end lost 3 bases, and 15 bases lay between the germline ends. Per germline, CDR1 SGHDN and CDR2 FVKESK. The CDR3 contains 15 residues.

In this sample, this clone turned up once. This chain connects TRBV6-5 to TRBJ1-2; D might be TRBD1 (6 bases). This CDR3 contains 14 residues. Deletions cut 6 bases from V and 3 bases from J, with 14 bases between. Per germline, CDR1 MNHEY and CDR2 SVGAGI. The CDR3 region has the DNA TGTGCCAGCAGATACAGGGAAAAGGACTATGGCTACACCTTC. Translation gives CASRYREKDYGYTF.

This clone showed up just once. The chain employs TRBV28 and TRBJ1-5; D possibly corresponds to TRBD1 (6 bases). The CDR3 runs to 14 residues. Trimming pared 1 base from V and 9 bases from J, leaving 13 bases between. Germline assignment: CDR1 MDHEN and CDR2 SYDVKM. CDR3 amino acids: CASSLSGASRPQHF. In nucleotides, the CDR3 is TGTGCCAGCAGTTTATCAGGGGCCTCTCGGCCCCAGCATTTT.